The clone carrying this T cell receptor (beta chain) has a handful of counts. Antigen specificity is unknown. This sample was taken from a study of beta chain features in type 1 diabetes. Notes on the study in general: High-TCR-expressing cells could be over-represented by cDNA sequencing. Moderate yet significant TCRB CDR3 shortening was seen in Type 1 diabetes patients in all four CD4+ subsets.

Every isolated RNA sample was fully reverse transcribed, so sequencing captured expressed TCRB transcripts. Clones were read by immunoSEQ multiplex PCR, and TCRdb kept only the in-frame ones, dropping some. The table lists 300,000 to 450,000 clones, over 8.5% of them singletons, with 0.45% to 0.65% in the top ten. V dropped 5 bases and J dropped 7 bases, with 8 bases sitting between them. Germline CDR1 SGHTA, CDR2 FQGNSA. The CDR3 runs to 12 residues. The sample was central memory CD4+ T cells from blood. This sequence joins TRBV7-2 and TRBJ1-4; no clear D. This sequence originates from a young man with type 1 diabetes. The CDR3 bases are TGTGCCAGCAGCCGTACGACTGAAAAACTGTTTTTT. This gives the protein CASSRTTEKLFF.